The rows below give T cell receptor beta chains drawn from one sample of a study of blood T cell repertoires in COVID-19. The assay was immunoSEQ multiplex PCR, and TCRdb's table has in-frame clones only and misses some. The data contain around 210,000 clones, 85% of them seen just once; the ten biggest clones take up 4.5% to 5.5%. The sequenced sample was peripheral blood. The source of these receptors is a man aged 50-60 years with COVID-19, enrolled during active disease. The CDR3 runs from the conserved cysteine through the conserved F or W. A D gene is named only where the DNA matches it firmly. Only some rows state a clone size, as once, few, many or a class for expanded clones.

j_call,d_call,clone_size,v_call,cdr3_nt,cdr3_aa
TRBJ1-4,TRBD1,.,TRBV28,TGTGCCAGCAGCACCTGGACAGGGCGGGGGGAAAAACTGTTTTTT,CASSTWTGRGEKLFF
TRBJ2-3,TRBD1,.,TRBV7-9,TGTGCCAGCAGCAGACGGACAGGGGGCACAGATACGCAGTATTTT,CASSRRTGGTDTQYF
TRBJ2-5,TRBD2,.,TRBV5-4,TGTGCCAGCGGACCCGGGACTAGCGGGGGGGCCGGGGAGACCCAGTACTTC,CASGPGTSGGAGETQYF
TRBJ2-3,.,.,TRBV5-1,TGCGCCAGCAGCCAGAGCACAGATACGCAGTATTTT,CASSQSTDTQYF
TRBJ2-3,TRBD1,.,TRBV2,TGTGCCAGCAGTGAAGACCGGGACAGGGGGCTTTGGGATACGCAGTATTTT,CASSEDRDRGLWDTQYF
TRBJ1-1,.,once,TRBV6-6,TGTGCCAGCAGTCCCGGGCGTCGGGGTGTGAACACTGAAGCTTTCTTT,CASSPGRRGVNTEAFF
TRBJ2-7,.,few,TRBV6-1,TGTGCCAGCAGTGAAGGACTTCTCTACGAGCAGTACTTC,CASSEGLLYEQYF
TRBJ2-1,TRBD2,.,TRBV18,TGTGCCAGCTCACCGCCGGGGACTAGCGGTTACAATGAGCAGTTCTTC,CASSPPGTSGYNEQFF
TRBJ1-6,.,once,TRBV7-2,TGTGCCAGCAGCCCGGGGACATCGGATAATTCACCCCTCCACTTT,CASSPGTSDNSPLHF
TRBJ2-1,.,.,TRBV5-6,TGTGCCAGCAGTTATACGAAACTAGCTATCTCCTACAATGAGCAGTTCTTC,CASSYTKLAISYNEQFF
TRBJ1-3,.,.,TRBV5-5,TGTGCCAGCAGCTTGGACAGAATTGGAGGCACCATATATTTT,CASSLDRIGGTIYF
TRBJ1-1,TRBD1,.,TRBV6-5,TGTGCCAGCAAGAACGGAGGGGGCAACACTGAAGCTTTCTTT,CASKNGGGNTEAFF
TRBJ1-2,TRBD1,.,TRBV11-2,TGTGCCAGCAGCTTCGGGACAGGCAATAACTATGGCTACACCTTC,CASSFGTGNNYGYTF
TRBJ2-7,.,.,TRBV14,TGTGCCAGCAGCCAAGAAGACAGACAGACCTACGAGCAGTACTTC,CASSQEDRQTYEQYF
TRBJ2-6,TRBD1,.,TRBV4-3,TGCGCCAGCAGCCAATATAGCGGACAGGGCTTTTCCTCCCTCTCTGGGGCCAACGTCCTGACTTTC,CASSQYSGQGFSSLSGANVLTF
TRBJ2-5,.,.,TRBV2,TGTGCCAGCAGCCTGACTAGTAATGGGCAAGAGACCCAGTACTTC,CASSLTSNGQETQYF
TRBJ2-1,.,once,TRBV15,TGTGCCACCAGCAACCGCGGACAGAGCAATGAGCAGTTCTTC,CATSNRGQSNEQFF
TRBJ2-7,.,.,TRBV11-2,TGTGCCAGCAGCCCGGGATTTACCTACGAGCAGTACTTC,CASSPGFTYEQYF
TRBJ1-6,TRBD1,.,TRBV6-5,TGTGCCAGCAGGGGGGACAGCTTTTGGGGTTCACCCCTCCACTTT,CASRGDSFWGSPLHF
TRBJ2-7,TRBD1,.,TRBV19,TGTGCCAGTAGTTCACAGGGGGTCTACGAGCAGTACTTC,CASSSQGVYEQYF